The 18 T cell receptor beta chains given below trace back to one sample, sequenced in a study of CD8 T cells in ankylosing spondylitis. TCRdb reanalysed the 5' RACE reads using MiXCR and keeps one entry per CDR3 protein. Among over 30,000 distinct CDR3 sequences listed, around 15% were seen once. The sequenced material came from synovial fluid, either unsorted or a sorted T cell fraction (not recorded which). Receptor source: a male donor with ankylosing spondylitis.

This clonotype has more than one count but fewer than ten. The rearrangement joins TRBV7-2 to TRBJ1-1; D is uncertain. The CDR3 consists of 17 residues. The germline CDR1 and CDR2 sequences are SGHTA and FQGNSA. The germline V and J ends were trimmed by 7 bases and 3 bases, with 24 bases remaining between them. CDR3 loop: CASNLKIRALRYTEAFF. The CDR3 nucleotides are TGTGCCAGCAACCTTAAAATTCGTGCACTTAGATACACTGAAGCTTTCTTT.

This sequence joins TRBV6-1 and TRBJ1-4, with D tentatively TRBD1 (6 bases). V was trimmed by 1 base and J by 8 bases, leaving 14 bases between them. Germline-derived CDR1 and CDR2 are MNHNS and SASEGT. This CDR3 comprises 15 residues. CDR3 protein: CASSEGAGETEKLFF. CDR3 nucleotides: TGTGCCAGCAGTGAAGGGGCAGGGGAAACGGAAAAACTGTTTTTT.

J is TRBJ2-2 and V is TRBV4-1, with 7 bases identical to TRBD2. This CDR3 spans 15 amino acids. Germline assignment: CDR1 MGHRA and CDR2 YSYEKL. The trim removed 1 base at V and 5 bases at J, leaving 4 bases unmatched. CDR3 nucleotides: TGCGCCAGCAGCCAAGGACTAGCTGCGACCGGGGAGCTGTTTTTT. Translating gives CASSQGLAATGELFF.

This clonotype occurred a few times. The rearrangement joins TRBV7-9 to TRBJ1-4, with D possibly being TRBD1 (5 bases). Per germline, CDR1 SEHNR and CDR2 FQNEAQ (reference sequence). V gave up 5 bases and J gave up 4 bases, with 14 bases separating them. This CDR3 is built from 15 residues. CDR3 loop: CASSAAGTYNEKLFF. The DNA of the CDR3 is TGTGCCAGCAGCGCGGCCGGGACCTATAATGAAAAACTGTTTTTT.

This clonotype was detected many times. CDR3 DNA sequence: TGCGCCAGCAGATTATGGGATACTGAAGCTTTCTTT. It specifies CASRLWDTEAFF. V usage is TRBV5-1 and J usage is TRBJ1-1; D unclear. The CDR3 sequence is 12 residues long. CDR1 is SGHRS, CDR2 YFSETQ, per germline. The V end was cut by 5 bases, the J end by 5 bases, with 10 bases between.

This clonotype was observed a handful of times. The chain carries TRBV3-1 and TRBJ2-7; TRBD1 matches at 9 bases. CDR3 size: 15 residues. V was clipped by 4 bases and J by 6 bases; unmatched bases: 10. The germline gives CDR1 LGHDT, CDR2 YNNKEL (reference sequence). CDR3 sequence (DNA): TGTGCCAGCAGCCCCACACCGGGACAGGGTCGCGAGCAGTACTTC. It encodes CASSPTPGQGREQYF.

At least ten counts were recorded for this clonotype. V is TRBV6-2 or TRBV6-3 and J is TRBJ2-1; D is undetermined. The CDR3 consists of 12 residues. Germline CDR1 is MNHEY and CDR2 is SVGEGT. Between the trimmed V and J ends, which lost 7 bases and 9 bases, there was a span of 13 bases. The CDR3: CASTSVRVEQFF. In DNA form, the CDR3 reads TGTGCCAGCACCTCGGTTAGGGTTGAGCAGTTCTTC.

The chain uses TRBV10-3 and TRBJ2-7, with D uncertain. CDR3 size: 12 residues. From germline, CDR1 is ENHRY and CDR2 SYGVKD. Trimming stripped 2 bases from V and 2 bases from J, with 4 bases between. This CDR3 is CAISETAYEQYF. The CDR3 DNA is TGTGCCATCAGTGAGACCGCCTACGAGCAGTACTTC.

The chain carries TRBV5-1 and TRBJ2-1; 11 nucleotides align to TRBD1. V lost 5 bases and J lost 8; bases outside the gene matches: 6. CDR3 length: 14 residues. Germline CDR1 reads SGHRS; CDR2 reads YFSETQ. CDR3 in DNA: TGCGCCAGCAGGCTGGGGACAGGGGGGGATGAGCAGTTCTTC. This sequence encodes CASRLGTGGDEQFF.

Details on this clonotype: Its ends do not fully match the called genes, so a read error is possible. V usage is TRBV12-3 or TRBV12-4 and J usage is TRBJ1-3, with a possible D match to TRBD1 (6 bases). The length of the CDR3 is 18 residues. The CDR3 DNA sequence: TGTGCCATCAGTCCGGGTTGGGGAACAGGGATGGTTGGAAACACCATATATTTT. It specifies CAISPGWGTGMVGNTIYF.

This clonotype was seen repeatedly, ten times or more. This chain connects TRBV6-2 or TRBV6-3 to TRBJ2-1; D assignment may be TRBD1 or TRBD2 (5 bases each). The germline V gene has CDR1 MNHEY and CDR2 SVGEGT. The CDR3 has 13 residues. With 2 bases removed from V and 3 bases from J, the gap between germline ends came to 5 bases. DNA of the CDR3: TGTGCCAGCAGTTACGGGGGCTACAATGAGCAGTTCTTC. Its translation is CASSYGGYNEQFF.

The chain uses TRBV15 and TRBJ1-2; D not certain. The ends were cut back, 8 bases at V and 2 bases at J, with 9 bases in the middle. CDR1 is LNHNV and CDR2 is YYDKDF in the germline V gene (reference sequence). There are 12 residues in the CDR3. The CDR3 sequence is CATGVGNYGYTF. The DNA for the CDR3 is TGTGCCACCGGGGTGGGAAACTATGGCTACACCTTC.

The chain combines TRBV7-6 with TRBJ1-6, with D unresolved. Germline CDR1 is SGHVS and CDR2 is FNYEAQ. CDR3 size: 14 residues. V was shortened by 0 bases and J by 9 bases, with 9 bases between the two germline ends. This CDR3 reads CASSLAPGSSPLHF. The CDR3 nucleotides are TGTGCCAGCAGCTTAGCTCCGGGGAGTTCACCCCTCCACTTT.

Ten or more counts support this clonotype. V gene TRBV6-1 combines with J gene TRBJ1-1; D possibly corresponds to TRBD1 (6 bases). With 6 bases removed from V and 0 bases from J, the gap between germline ends came to 11 bases. The CDR3 length is 14 residues. Germline V gene sequence: CDR1 MNHNS, CDR2 SASEGT. Here the CDR3 DNA reads TGTGCCAGCAGCGGAGGGGGAATGAACACTGAAGCTTTCTTT. Its translation is CASSGGGMNTEAFF.

This clonotype showed up just a few times. The V and J genes are TRBV4-3 and TRBJ1-6; 8 bases agree with TRBD1. V dropped 4 bases and J dropped 7; count of bases not matched to a gene: 6. This CDR3 comprises 15 residues. The germline V gene encodes CDR1 LGHNA and CDR2 YSLEER. In nucleotides, the CDR3 is TGCGCCAGCAGCCTTGACACAGGGGGAAATTCACCCCTCCACTTT. This translates into CASSLDTGGNSPLHF.

This chain connects TRBV7-9 to TRBJ1-4, with no clear D. Germline values: CDR1 SEHNR, CDR2 FQNEAQ (reference sequence). The CDR3 consists of 13 residues. V lost 5 bases, J lost 7 bases, and 11 bases lay in between. CDR3 loop: CASSRGEIEKLFF. For the CDR3, the DNA is TGTGCCAGCAGCCGTGGGGAAATTGAAAAACTGTTTTTT.

There are many counts of this clonotype. The gene calls are TRBV12-3 or TRBV12-4 and TRBJ1-1, with TRBD1 identical over 7 bases. There are 15 residues in the CDR3. With V trimmed by 5 bases and J by 6 bases, 12 bases remained unmatched. The DNA for the CDR3 is TGTGCCAGCAGTAACCACCGGGGACAGCAGCCTGAAGCTTTCTTT. It codes for CASSNHRGQQPEAFF.

This clonotype has just a few counts. This CDR3 reads CASSLAERGNTEAFF. The DNA of the CDR3 is TGTGCCAGCAGCTTAGCGGAGAGGGGGAACACTGAAGCTTTCTTT. This chain links TRBV7-2 with TRBJ1-1; maybe TRBD1 (5 bases). Trimming stripped 0 bases from V and 1 base from J, with 9 bases between. The CDR3 has 15 amino acids. Germline V gives CDR1 SGHTA, CDR2 FQGNSA.